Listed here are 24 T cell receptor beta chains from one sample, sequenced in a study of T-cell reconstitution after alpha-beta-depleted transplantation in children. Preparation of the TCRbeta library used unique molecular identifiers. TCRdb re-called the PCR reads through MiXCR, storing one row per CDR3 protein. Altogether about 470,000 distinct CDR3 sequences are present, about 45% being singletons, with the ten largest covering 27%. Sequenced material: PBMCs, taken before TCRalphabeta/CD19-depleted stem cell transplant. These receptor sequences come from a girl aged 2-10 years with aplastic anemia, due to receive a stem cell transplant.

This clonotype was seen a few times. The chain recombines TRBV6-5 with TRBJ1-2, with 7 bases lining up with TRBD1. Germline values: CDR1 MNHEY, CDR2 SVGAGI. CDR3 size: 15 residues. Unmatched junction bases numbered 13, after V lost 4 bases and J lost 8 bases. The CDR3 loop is CASSSTDRNLIGYTF. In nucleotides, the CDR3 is TGTGCCAGCAGTTCCACGGACAGGAATCTTATAGGCTACACCTTC.

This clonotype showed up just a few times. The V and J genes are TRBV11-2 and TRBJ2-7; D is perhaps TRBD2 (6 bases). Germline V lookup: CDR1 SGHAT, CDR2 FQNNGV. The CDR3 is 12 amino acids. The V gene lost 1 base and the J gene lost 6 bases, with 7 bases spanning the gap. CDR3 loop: CASSLGRGEQYF. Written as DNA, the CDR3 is TGTGCCAGCAGCTTAGGGCGGGGCGAGCAGTACTTC.

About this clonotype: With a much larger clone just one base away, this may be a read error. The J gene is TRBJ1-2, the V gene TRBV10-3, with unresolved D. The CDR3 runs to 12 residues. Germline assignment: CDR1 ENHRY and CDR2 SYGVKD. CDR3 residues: CAIRNNNYGDTF. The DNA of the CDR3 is TGTGCCATCAGGAACAACAACTATGGCGACACCTTC.

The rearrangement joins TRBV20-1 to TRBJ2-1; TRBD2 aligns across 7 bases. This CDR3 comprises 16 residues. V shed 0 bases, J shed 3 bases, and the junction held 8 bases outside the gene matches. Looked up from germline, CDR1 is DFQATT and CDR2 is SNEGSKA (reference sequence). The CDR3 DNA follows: TGCAGTGCTAGAGAGCGTGGGGGGGTTGACTACAATGAGCAGTTCTTC. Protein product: CSARERGGVDYNEQFF.

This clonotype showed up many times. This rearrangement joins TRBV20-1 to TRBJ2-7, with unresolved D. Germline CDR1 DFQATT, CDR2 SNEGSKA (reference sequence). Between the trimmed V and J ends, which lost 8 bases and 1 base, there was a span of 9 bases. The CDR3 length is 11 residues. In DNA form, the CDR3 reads TGCAGTCAAACGGATTCCTACGAGCAGTACTTC. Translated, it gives CSQTDSYEQYF.

The CDR3 spells CSARSGEGYEQYF. In DNA form, the CDR3 reads TGCAGTGCTAGGTCAGGGGAGGGCTACGAGCAGTACTTC. The chain has TRBV20-1 and TRBJ2-7; weak D call: TRBD2 (7 bases). This CDR3 comprises 13 residues. The V and J ends lost 3 bases and 3 bases respectively, with 12 bases between them. The germline gives CDR1 DFQATT, CDR2 SNEGSKA (reference sequence).

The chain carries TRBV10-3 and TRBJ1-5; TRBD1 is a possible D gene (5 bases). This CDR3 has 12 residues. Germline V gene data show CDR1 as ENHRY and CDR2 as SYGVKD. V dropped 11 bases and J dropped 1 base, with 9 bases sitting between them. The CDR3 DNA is TGTGCCGCCCGGGACAGCAATCAGCCCCAGCATTTT. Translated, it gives CAARDSNQPQHF.

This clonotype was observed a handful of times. CDR3: CASSLDGDRAFF. DNA for the CDR3: TGTGCCAGCAGTTTGGACGGGGATAGGGCTTTCTTT. The rearrangement joins TRBV12-3 or TRBV12-4 to TRBJ1-1; D gene ambiguous. V lost 3 bases and J 11 bases, leaving 13 bases between the germline ends. The CDR3 contains 12 residues.

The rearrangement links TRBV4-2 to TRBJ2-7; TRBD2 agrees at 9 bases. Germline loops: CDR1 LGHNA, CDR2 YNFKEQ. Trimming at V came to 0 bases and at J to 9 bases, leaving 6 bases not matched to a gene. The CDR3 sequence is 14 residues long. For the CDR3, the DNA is TGTGCCAGCAGCCAAGATAGGAGCGGGAGGCCGCAGTACTTC. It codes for CASSQDRSGRPQYF.

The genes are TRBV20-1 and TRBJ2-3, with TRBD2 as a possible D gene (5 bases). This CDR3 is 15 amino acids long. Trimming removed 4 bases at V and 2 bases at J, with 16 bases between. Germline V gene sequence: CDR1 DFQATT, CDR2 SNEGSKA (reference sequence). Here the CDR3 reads CSATRTAGATDTQYF. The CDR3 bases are TGCAGTGCTACACGGACTGCAGGAGCCACAGATACGCAGTATTTT.

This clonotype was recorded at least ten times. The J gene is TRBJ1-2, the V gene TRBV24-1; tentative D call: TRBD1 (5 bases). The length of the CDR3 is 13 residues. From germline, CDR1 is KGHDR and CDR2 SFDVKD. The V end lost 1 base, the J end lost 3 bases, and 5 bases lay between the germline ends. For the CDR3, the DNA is TGTGCCACCAGTGATTTCAGGGACTATGGCTACACCTTC. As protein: CATSDFRDYGYTF.

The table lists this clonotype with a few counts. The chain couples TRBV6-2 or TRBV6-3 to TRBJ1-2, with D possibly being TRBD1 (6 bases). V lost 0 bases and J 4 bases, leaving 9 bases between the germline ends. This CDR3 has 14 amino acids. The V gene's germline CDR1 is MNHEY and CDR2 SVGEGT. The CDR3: CASSYSRGAYGYTF. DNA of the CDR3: TGTGCCAGCAGTTACTCTCGGGGGGCCTATGGCTACACCTTC.

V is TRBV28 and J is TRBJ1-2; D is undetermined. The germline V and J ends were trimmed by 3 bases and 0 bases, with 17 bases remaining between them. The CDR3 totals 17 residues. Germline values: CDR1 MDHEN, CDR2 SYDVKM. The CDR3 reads CASSFPLKGIANYGYTF. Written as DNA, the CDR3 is TGTGCCAGCAGTTTCCCCCTTAAGGGAATAGCTAACTATGGCTACACCTTC.

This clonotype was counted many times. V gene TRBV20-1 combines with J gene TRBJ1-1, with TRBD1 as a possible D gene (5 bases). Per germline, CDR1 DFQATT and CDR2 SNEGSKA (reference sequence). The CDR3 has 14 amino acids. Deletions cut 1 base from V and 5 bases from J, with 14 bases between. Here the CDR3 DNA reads TGCAGTGCTAGAGCAGGGCCCCAGACAACTGAAGCTTTCTTT. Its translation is CSARAGPQTTEAFF.

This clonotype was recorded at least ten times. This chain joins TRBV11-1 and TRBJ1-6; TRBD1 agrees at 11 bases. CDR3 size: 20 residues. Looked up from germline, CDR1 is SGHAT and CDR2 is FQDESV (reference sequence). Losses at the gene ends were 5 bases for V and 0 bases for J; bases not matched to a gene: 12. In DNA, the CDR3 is TGTGCCAGCAGCGGACGGACAGGGGGCCTTGCAAGCTCCTATAATTCACCCCTCCACTTT. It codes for CASSGRTGGLASSYNSPLHF.

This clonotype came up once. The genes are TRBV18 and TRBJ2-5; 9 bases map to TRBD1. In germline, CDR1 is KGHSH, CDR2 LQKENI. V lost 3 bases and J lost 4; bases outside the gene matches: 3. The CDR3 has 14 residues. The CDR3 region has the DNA TGTGCCAGCTCACCGGGACAGGGATCAGAGACCCAGTACTTC. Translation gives CASSPGQGSETQYF.

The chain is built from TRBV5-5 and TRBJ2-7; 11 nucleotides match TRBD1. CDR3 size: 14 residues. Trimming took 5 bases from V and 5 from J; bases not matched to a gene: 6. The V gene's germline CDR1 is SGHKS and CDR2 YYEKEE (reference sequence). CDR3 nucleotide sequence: TGTGCCAGCAGTTGGACAGGGGGCATAAACGAGCAGTACTTC. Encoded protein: CASSWTGGINEQYF.

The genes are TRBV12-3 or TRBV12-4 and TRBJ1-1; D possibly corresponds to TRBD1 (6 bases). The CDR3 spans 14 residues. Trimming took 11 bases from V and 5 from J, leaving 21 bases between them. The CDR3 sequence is CAVGEGELGTEAFF. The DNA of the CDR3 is TGTGCCGTAGGGGAGGGGGAGTTGGGGACTGAAGCTTTCTTT.

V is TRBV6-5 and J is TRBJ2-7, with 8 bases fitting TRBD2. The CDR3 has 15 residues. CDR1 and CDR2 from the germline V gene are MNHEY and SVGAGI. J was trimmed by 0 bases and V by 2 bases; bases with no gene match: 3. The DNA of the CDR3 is TGTGCCAGCAGTTACACGGGAGGGCCCTCCTACGAGCAGTACTTC. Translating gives CASSYTGGPSYEQYF.

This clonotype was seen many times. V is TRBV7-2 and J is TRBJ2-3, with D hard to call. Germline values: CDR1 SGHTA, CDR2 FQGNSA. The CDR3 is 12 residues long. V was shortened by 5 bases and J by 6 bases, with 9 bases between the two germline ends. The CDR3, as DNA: TGTGCCAGCAGCCTCCCATCGGATACGCAGTATTTT. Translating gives CASSLPSDTQYF.

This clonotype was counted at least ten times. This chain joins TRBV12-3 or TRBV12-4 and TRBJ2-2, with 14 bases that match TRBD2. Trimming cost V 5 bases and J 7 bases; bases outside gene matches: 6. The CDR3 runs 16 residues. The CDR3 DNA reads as TGTGCCAGCAGTCACCCGGGACTAGCGGGAGTCGGGGAGCTGTTTTTT. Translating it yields CASSHPGLAGVGELFF.

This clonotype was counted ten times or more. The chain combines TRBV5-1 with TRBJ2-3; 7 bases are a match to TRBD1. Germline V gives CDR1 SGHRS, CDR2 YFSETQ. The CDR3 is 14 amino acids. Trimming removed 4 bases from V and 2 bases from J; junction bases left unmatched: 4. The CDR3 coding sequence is TGCGCCAGCAGCACGACAGGGTCCACAGATACGCAGTATTTT. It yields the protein CASSTTGSTDTQYF.

CDR3 protein: CASSYSGQGRWIDTQYF. In DNA, the CDR3 is TGTGCCAGCAGTTACTCTGGACAGGGCAGGTGGATAGATACGCAGTATTTT. V is TRBV6-5 and J is TRBJ2-3; 8 positions match TRBD1. Germline V gives CDR1 MNHEY, CDR2 SVGAGI. V lost 0 bases, J lost 5 bases, and 10 bases stayed unmatched. CDR3 length: 17 amino acids.

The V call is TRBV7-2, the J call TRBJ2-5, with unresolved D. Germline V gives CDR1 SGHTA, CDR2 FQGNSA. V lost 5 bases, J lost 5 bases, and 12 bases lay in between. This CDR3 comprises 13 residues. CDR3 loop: CASSRGEWETQYF. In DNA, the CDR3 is TGTGCCAGCAGCCGAGGCGAATGGGAGACCCAGTACTTC.